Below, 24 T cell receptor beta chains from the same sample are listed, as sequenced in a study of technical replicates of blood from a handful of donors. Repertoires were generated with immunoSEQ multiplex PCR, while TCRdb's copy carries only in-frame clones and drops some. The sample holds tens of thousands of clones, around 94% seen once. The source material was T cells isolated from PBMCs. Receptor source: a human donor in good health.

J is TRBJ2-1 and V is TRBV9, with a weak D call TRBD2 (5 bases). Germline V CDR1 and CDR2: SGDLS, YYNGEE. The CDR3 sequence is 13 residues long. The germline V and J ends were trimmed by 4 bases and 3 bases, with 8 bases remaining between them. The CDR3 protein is CASSLRDYNEQFF. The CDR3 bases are TGTGCCAGCAGCCTCCGGGACTACAATGAGCAGTTCTTC.

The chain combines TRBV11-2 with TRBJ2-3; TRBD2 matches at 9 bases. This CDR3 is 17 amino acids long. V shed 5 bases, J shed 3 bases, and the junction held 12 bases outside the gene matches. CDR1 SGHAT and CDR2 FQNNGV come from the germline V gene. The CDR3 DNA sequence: TGTGCCAGCAGCCCGAGGGACCAGGGACTAGCAACAGATACGCAGTATTTT. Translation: CASSPRDQGLATDTQYF.

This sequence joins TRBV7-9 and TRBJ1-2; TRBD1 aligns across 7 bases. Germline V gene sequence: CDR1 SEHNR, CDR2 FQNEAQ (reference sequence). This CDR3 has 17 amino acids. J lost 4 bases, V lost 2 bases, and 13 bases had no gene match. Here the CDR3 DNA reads TGTGCCAGCAGCTTAAAAGACAGGGCAACCACTACCTATGGCTACACCTTC. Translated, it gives CASSLKDRATTTYGYTF.

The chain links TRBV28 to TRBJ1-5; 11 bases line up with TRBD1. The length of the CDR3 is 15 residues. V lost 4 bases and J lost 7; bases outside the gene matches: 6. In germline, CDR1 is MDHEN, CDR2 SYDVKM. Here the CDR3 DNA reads TGTGCCAGCAGTTCCCTGGGGACAGGGGGGCAGCCCCAGCATTTT. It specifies CASSSLGTGGQPQHF. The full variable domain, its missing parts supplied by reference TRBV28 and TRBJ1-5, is DVKVTQSSRYLVKRTGEKVFLECVQDMDHENMFWYRQDPGLGLRLIYFSYDVKMKEKGDIPEGYSVSREKKERFSLILESASTNQTSMYLCASSSLGTGGQPQHFGDGTRLSIL.

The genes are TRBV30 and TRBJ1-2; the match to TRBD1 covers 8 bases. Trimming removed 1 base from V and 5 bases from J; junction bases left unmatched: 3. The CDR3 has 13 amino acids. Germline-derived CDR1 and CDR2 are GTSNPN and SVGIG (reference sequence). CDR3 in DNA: TGTGCCTGGAGTGGAGGACAGGGATATGGCTACACCTTC. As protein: CAWSGGQGYGYTF.

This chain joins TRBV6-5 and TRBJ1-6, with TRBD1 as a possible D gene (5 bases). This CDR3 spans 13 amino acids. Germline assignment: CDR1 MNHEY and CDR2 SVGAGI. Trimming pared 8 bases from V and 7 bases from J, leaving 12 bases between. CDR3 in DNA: TGTGCCAGCCGCAGGGAAATCAATTCACCCCTCCACTTT. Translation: CASRREINSPLHF.

The CDR3 protein is CASSHTGITDTEAFF. CDR3 nucleotides: TGTGCCAGCAGTCACACAGGGATAACGGACACTGAAGCTTTCTTT. V is TRBV2 and J is TRBJ1-1; maybe TRBD1 (6 bases). CDR3 length: 15 amino acids. Trimming removed 5 bases from V and 3 bases from J, with 16 bases in between. Germline V lookup: CDR1 SNHLY, CDR2 FYNNEI. Together with reference TRBV2 and TRBJ1-1, the CDR3 gives the full variable domain: EPEVTQTPSHQVTQMGQEVILRCVPISNHLYFYWYRQILGQKVEFLVSFYNNEISEKSEIFDDQFSVERPDGSNFTLKIRSTKLEDSAMYFCASSHTGITDTEAFFGQGTRLTVV.

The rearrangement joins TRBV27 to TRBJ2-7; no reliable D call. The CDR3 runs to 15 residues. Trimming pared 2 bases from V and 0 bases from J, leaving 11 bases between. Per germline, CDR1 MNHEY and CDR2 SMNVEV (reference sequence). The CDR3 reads CASSLTSTFSYEQYF. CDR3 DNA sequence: TGTGCCAGCAGTTTAACGAGCACTTTCTCCTACGAGCAGTACTTC.

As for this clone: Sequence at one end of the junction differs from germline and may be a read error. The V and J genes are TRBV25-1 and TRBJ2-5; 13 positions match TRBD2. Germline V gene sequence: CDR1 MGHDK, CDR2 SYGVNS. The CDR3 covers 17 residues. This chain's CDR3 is CASTESRLAGGQETQYF. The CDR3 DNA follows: TGTGCCAGCACTGAAAGCCGACTAGCGGGGGGACAAGAGACCCAGTACTTC.

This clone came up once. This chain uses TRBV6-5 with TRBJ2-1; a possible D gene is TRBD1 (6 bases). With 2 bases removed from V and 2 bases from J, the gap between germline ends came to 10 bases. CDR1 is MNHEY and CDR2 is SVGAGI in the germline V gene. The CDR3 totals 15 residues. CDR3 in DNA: TGTGCCAGCAGTTACGGACAGTTTGCCTACAATGAGCAGTTCTTC. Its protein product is CASSYGQFAYNEQFF.

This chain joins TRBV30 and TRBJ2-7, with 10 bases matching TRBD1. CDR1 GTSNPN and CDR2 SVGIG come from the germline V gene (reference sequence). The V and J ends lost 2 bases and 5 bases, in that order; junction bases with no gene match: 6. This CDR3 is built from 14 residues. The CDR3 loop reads CAWSRGTGANEQYF. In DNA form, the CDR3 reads TGTGCCTGGAGTAGAGGGACAGGGGCTAACGAGCAGTACTTC.

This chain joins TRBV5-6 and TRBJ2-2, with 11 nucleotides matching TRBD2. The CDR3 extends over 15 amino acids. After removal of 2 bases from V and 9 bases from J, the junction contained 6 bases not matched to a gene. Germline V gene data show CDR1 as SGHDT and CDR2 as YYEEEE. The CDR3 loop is CASSLDSGGARELFF. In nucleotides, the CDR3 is TGTGCCAGCAGCTTAGATAGCGGGGGGGCCCGGGAGCTGTTTTTT.

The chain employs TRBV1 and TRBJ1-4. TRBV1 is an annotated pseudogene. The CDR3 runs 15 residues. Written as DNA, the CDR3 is TGCACCAGCAGCCAAGTTGGGGACTACAGGGAAAAACTGTTTTTT. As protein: CTSSQVGDYREKLFF.

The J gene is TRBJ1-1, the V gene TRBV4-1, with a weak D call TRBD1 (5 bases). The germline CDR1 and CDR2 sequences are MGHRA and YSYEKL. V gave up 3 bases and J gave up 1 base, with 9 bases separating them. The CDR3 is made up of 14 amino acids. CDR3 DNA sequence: TGCGCCAGCAGCCACGGTGGACAGAACACTGAAGCTTTCTTT. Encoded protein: CASSHGGQNTEAFF.

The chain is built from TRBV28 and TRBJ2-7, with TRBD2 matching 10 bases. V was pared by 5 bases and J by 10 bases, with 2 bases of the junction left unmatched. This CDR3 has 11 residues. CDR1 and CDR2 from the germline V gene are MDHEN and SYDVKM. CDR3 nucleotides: TGTGCCAGCAGTCTAGCGGGAGCCCAGTACTTC. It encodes CASSLAGAQYF. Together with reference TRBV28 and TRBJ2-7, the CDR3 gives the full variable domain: DVKVTQSSRYLVKRTGEKVFLECVQDMDHENMFWYRQDPGLGLRLIYFSYDVKMKEKGDIPEGYSVSREKKERFSLILESASTNQTSMYLCASSLAGAQYFGPGTRLTVT.

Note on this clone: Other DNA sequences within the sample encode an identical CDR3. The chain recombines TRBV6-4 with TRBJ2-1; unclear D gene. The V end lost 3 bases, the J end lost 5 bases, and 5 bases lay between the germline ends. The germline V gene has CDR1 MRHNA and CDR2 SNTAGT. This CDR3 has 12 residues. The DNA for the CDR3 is TGTGCCAGCAGTGAGGGCGACAATGAGCAGTTCTTC. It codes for CASSEGDNEQFF.

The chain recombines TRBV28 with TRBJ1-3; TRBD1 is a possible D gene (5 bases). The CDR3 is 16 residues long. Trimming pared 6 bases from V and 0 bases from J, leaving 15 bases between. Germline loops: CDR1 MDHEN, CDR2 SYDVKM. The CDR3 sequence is CASRMPGFFSGNTIYF. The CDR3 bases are TGTGCCAGCAGGATGCCAGGGTTCTTCTCTGGAAACACCATATATTTT.

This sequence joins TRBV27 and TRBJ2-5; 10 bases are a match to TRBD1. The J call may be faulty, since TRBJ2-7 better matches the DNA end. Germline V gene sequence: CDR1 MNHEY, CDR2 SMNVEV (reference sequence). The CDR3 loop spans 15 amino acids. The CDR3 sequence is CASSLSGTGVYEQYF. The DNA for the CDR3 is TGTGCCAGCAGTTTGTCCGGGACAGGGGTCTACGAGCAGTACTTC.

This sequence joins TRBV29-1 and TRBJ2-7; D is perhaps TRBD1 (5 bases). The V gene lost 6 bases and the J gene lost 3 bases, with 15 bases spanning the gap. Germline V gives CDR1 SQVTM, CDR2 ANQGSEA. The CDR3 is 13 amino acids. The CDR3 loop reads CSVRRPGFYEQYF. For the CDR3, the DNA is TGCAGCGTGAGGCGCCCAGGGTTCTACGAGCAGTACTTC.

CDR3 coding DNA: TGTGCCAGCAGGGGGGTTTGGTGGGAGGGGGGAGATACGCAGTATTTT. Residues: CASRGVWWEGGDTQYF. This chain connects TRBV28 to TRBJ2-3, with a weak D call TRBD2 (7 bases). V was clipped by 6 bases and J by 5 bases, with 21 bases between them. The CDR3 covers 16 residues. Germline V gene data show CDR1 as MDHEN and CDR2 as SYDVKM.

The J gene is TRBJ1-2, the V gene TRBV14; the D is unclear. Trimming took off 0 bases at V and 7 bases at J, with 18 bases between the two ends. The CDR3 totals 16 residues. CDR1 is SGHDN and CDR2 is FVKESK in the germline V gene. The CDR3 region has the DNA TGTGCCAGCAGCCAAGAGGTAGGAGGTAGCTCAAGTGGCTACACCTTC. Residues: CASSQEVGGSSSGYTF.

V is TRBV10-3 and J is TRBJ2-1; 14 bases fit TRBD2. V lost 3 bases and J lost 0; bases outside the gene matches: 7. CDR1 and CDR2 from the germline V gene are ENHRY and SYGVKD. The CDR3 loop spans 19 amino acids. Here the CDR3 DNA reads TGTGCCATCAGTGATCCGACTAGCGGGAGGGAGTTCTCCTACAATGAGCAGTTCTTC. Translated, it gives CAISDPTSGREFSYNEQFF.

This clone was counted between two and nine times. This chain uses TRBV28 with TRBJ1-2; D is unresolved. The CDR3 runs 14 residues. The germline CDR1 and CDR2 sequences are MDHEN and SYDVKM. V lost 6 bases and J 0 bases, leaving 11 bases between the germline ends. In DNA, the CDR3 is TGTGCCAGCAGCATCCAATCCCCTAACTATGGCTACACCTTC. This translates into CASSIQSPNYGYTF.

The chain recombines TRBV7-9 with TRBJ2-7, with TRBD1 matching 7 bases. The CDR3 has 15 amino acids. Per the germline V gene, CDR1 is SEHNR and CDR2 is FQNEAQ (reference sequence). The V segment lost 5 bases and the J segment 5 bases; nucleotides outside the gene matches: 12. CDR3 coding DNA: TGTGCCAGCAGCCTAAGTTTAACGACAGGGCACGAGCAGTACTTC. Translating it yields CASSLSLTTGHEQYF.